A single TCR beta chain is shown here with its context. Its antigen is as yet unknown. The data were obtained in a study of T cell repertoires in cytomegalovirus infection. Looking at the study overall: Public TCR beta signatures provided an indication of both CMV infection and a matching HLA type. Points from the study as a whole: Cumulative frequency (of public TCR beta family members) identified carriers of CMV plus the relevant HLA.

TCRdb reprocessed the reads with MiXCR, giving one entry per CDR3 protein. The table shows 800,000 to 950,000 distinct CDR3 sequences, with approximately 32% occurring only once. The CDR3 is 14 amino acids. The germline V gene encodes CDR1 LGHNT and CDR2 FRNRAP. J was trimmed by 4 bases and V by 4 bases; bases with no gene match: 1. The chain links TRBV12-5 to TRBJ1-5, with TRBD1 identical over 10 bases. The source of this sequence is a human donor in good health (CMV status not recorded). Some clones in this sample may be carry-over from other donors' samples. Material: cultured CD8+ T cells from PBMCs, obtained from culture after CMV antigen stimulation. CDR3 nucleotide sequence: TGTGCTAGTGGTTCGGGACAGGGGAATCAGCCCCAGCATTTT. As protein: CASGSGQGNQPQHF.